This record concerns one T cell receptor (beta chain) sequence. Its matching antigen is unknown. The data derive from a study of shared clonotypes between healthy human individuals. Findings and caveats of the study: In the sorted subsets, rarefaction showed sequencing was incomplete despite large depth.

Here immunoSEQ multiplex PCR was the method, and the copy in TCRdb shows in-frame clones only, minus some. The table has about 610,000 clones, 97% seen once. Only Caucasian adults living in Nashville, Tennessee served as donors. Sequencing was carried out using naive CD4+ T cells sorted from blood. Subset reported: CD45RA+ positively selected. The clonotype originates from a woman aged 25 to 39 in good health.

This CDR3 is CASSPLGGPGPHEQYF. The CDR3 DNA is TGTGCCAGCAGCCCTCTCGGGGGTCCGGGGCCCCACGAGCAGTACTTC. The genes are TRBV11-2 and TRBJ2-7, with D possibly being TRBD2 (6 bases). CDR3 length: 16 amino acids. V lost 5 bases, J lost 5 bases, and 22 bases lay in between. CDR1 is SGHAT, CDR2 FQNNGV, per germline.